This section outlines one T cell receptor (beta chain) sequence together with its context. This clonotype was recorded at least ten times. Its antigen is not yet known. One base away there is no much larger clone; base qualities are not given. The data were taken from a study of CD8 T cells in ankylosing spondylitis (TCRdb year 2017). Some background on the complete study: The study set out to find disease-linked TCR variants by profiling T cell receptor beta repertoires in ankylosing spondylitis patients and healthy donors. The whole study cohort included over a hundred healthy donors and 25 or so ankylosing spondylitis patients. Peripheral blood samples were taken, and synovial fluid was additionally collected from ankylosing spondylitis patients. Paper-wide results and their limitations: The disease-linked clones were reported as significantly enriched in matched synovial fluid samples from ankylosing spondylitis patients. Blood from ankylosing spondylitis patients appeared to be characterized by a TCR beta motif made up of several highly homologous amino acid variants. The disease-linked clones showed a CD8+ phenotype and occurred at relatively low frequencies in peripheral blood. Some TCR beta motif variants had previously been reported in synovial fluid and blood of reactive arthritis patients, which suggested common disease-initiation mechanisms.

CDR1 and CDR2 are drawn from the germline V gene: MGHRA, YSYEKL. The CDR3 has 14 amino acids, counting the end cysteine and phenylalanine. Only the CDR3 part of the read is kept: 42 bases, read in frame from the first base. Trimming at the junction amounts to 3 bases on V and 2 bases on J, and the germline ends lie 11 bases apart. The run used an Illumina HiSeq 2500. Quantitative 5'-RACE with molecular barcodes was the method used to prepare the TCR beta libraries. The original pipeline was this. Disease-linked TCR variants were identified with a new computational method built on a probabilistic model of VDJ rearrangement. The public reads were run again by TCRdb, first through fastp at Q25 and then through MiXCR, and only productive beta chains were kept. Every entry covers one CDR3 protein and lists the most common genes and DNA from its rows. The V and J calls shown here were made by TCRdb, not taken from the authors' results. In all, the sample holds more than 250,000 distinct CDR3 sequences, and 7.5% to 9% of those were seen once. 13% to 15% of the sample is taken by the ten largest.

This TCR was recovered from a male donor with ankylosing spondylitis. The chain joins TRBV4-1 to TRBJ2-7; the D gene is possibly TRBD1 or TRBD2, each agreeing over 5 bases. Sequenced input: blood, either unsorted or a sorted T cell fraction (not recorded which). The DNA sequence follows: TGCGCCAGCAGCCAGGGGGACCTCCCCTACGAGCAGTACTTC. This sequence encodes CASSQGDLPYEQYF.